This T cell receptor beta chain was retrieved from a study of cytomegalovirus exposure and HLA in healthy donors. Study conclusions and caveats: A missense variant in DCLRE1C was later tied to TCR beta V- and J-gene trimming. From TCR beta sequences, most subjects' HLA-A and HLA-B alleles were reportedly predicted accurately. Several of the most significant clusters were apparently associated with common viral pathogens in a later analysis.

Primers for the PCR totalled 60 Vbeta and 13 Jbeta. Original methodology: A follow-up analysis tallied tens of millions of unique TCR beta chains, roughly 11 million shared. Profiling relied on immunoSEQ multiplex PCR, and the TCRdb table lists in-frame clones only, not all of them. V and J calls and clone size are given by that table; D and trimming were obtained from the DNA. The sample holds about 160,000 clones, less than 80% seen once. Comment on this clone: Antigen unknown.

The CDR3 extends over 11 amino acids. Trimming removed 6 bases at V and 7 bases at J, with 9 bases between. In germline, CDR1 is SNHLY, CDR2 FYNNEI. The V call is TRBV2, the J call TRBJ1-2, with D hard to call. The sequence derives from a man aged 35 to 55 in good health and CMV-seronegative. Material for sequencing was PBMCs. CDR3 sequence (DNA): TGTGCCAGCAGGGGCGTGGGTGGCTACACCTTC. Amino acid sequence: CASRGVGGYTF.